These 30 T cell receptor beta chains were all obtained from the same sample, sequenced in a study of cytomegalovirus exposure and HLA in healthy donors (dated by TCRdb to the late 2010s). The receptor library was made with the immunoSEQ multiplex PCR assay. For the multiplex PCR, a mixture combining 60 forward primers for TCR Vbeta segments and 13 reverse primers for TCR Jbeta segments was used. Sourced from immuneACCESS, this table was stored by TCRdb with only in-frame sequences that have V and J called. A share of the clones is absent; for the studies checked, an unresolved V gene accounts for under half, and the remainder has no known explanation. Within this sample are about 160,000 clones, with roughly 80% of them counted one time only. The top ten clonotypes cover around 9% of the sample. Source material: PBMCs. Receptors were obtained from a male donor in good health and CMV-seropositive.

This clone showed up just once. The chain carries TRBV9 and TRBJ2-5, with 10 bases matching TRBD2. The CDR3 is 17 amino acids. The germline CDR1 and CDR2 sequences are SGDLS and YYNGEE. Losses at the gene ends were 0 bases for V and 5 bases for J; bases not matched to a gene: 10. The CDR3 DNA follows: TGTGCCAGCAGCGTAGATTTAGCGGGAGGCCAACGGGAGACCCAGTACTTC. Translating gives CASSVDLAGGQRETQYF.

The chain links TRBV4-3 to TRBJ2-3; 7 bases are a match to TRBD1. V gave up 5 bases and J gave up 5 bases; unmatched junction bases: 10. This CDR3 has 15 amino acids. CDR1 is LGHNA and CDR2 is YSLEER in the germline V gene. The CDR3 region is CASSSQQGRGDTQYF. As DNA, the CDR3 is TGCGCCAGCAGCTCCCAACAGGGGAGAGGAGATACGCAGTATTTT.

The chain couples TRBV27 to TRBJ2-3, with a weak D call TRBD2 (5 bases). Germline V gives CDR1 MNHEY, CDR2 SMNVEV (reference sequence). Trimming shortened V by 2 bases and J by 10 bases, and 16 bases separated the two germline ends. This CDR3 spans 14 amino acids. CDR3: CASSLKGGRSAQYF. CDR3 DNA: TGTGCCAGCAGTTTAAAGGGTGGGAGATCGGCGCAGTATTTT.

The V and J genes are TRBV27 and TRBJ1-1; D is uncertain. CDR3 length equals 13 residues. V shed 6 bases and J shed 4 bases, with 12 bases lying between them. The V gene's germline CDR1 is MNHEY and CDR2 SMNVEV (reference sequence). The CDR3 sequence is CASRDGGGTEAFF. In nucleotides, the CDR3 is TGTGCCAGCAGGGACGGTGGAGGCACTGAAGCTTTCTTT.

The chain recombines TRBV28 with TRBJ2-1; 7 nucleotides align to TRBD1. J lost 5 bases, V lost 2 bases, and 3 bases had no gene match. The CDR3 consists of 14 residues. Per germline, CDR1 MDHEN and CDR2 SYDVKM. The CDR3 reads CASSLGTVNNEQFF. The CDR3 DNA sequence: TGTGCCAGCAGTTTAGGGACAGTCAACAATGAGCAGTTCTTC.

The chain employs TRBV27 and TRBJ2-7; D gene ambiguous. V gave up 3 bases and J gave up 1 base, with 7 bases separating them. This CDR3 region has 13 residues. Per germline, CDR1 MNHEY and CDR2 SMNVEV (reference sequence). The CDR3 loop is CASSFTPSYEQYF. The CDR3 nucleotides read TGTGCCAGCAGTTTCACACCGTCCTACGAGCAGTACTTC.

About this clone itself: The junction departs from the called germline gene at one end, perhaps through a read error. The chain combines TRBV7-9 with TRBJ2-1; TRBD2 matches 13 bases. The CDR3 sequence is 15 residues long. Germline CDR1 reads SEHNR; CDR2 reads FQNEAQ (reference sequence). The CDR3 protein is CSSRVLAGGVNEQFF. In nucleotides, the CDR3 is TGTTCCAGCAGGGTACTAGCGGGAGGGGTCAATGAGCAGTTCTTC.

V is TRBV5-1 and J is TRBJ2-5; a weak D match, TRBD1 (5 bases). Germline CDR1 reads SGHRS; CDR2 reads YFSETQ. V was trimmed by 0 bases and J by 5 bases, leaving 14 bases between them. The CDR3 is 15 amino acids. The CDR3 protein is CASSLGPGMVETQYF. CDR3 bases: TGCGCCAGCAGCTTGGGGCCAGGGATGGTGGAGACCCAGTACTTC.

V usage is TRBV27 and J usage is TRBJ1-2, with D tentatively TRBD1 (5 bases). The CDR3 sequence is 15 residues long. The germline CDR1 and CDR2 sequences are MNHEY and SMNVEV (reference sequence). Trimming removed 4 bases at V and 3 bases at J, with 15 bases between. The CDR3 DNA reads TGTGCCAGCAGTTCGGGAGGGGCCGGGGACTATGGCTACACCTTC. Encoded protein: CASSSGGAGDYGYTF.

This clone was found a few times. The V gene is TRBV19, the J gene TRBJ2-1, with D possibly being TRBD2 (6 bases). Trimming pared 5 bases from V and 3 bases from J, leaving 23 bases between. From germline, CDR1 is LNHDA and CDR2 SQIVND (reference sequence). The CDR3 spans 18 residues. CDR3 sequence: CASSSSRDAGKYYNEQFF. CDR3 sequence (DNA): TGTGCCAGTAGTTCGTCTCGTGATGCGGGGAAGTACTACAATGAGCAGTTCTTC.

This chain joins TRBV27 and TRBJ2-3, with 7 positions matching TRBD2. This CDR3 has 15 residues. CDR1 is MNHEY, CDR2 SMNVEV, per germline (reference sequence). J lost 2 bases, V lost 6 bases, and 8 bases had no gene match. Here the CDR3 reads CASSPKRGNTDTQYF. The CDR3 DNA follows: TGTGCCAGCAGCCCGAAGCGGGGAAACACAGATACGCAGTATTTT.

V usage is TRBV7-2 and J usage is TRBJ1-1; D possibly corresponds to TRBD1 (6 bases). V was shortened by 5 bases and J by 6 bases, with 16 bases between the two germline ends. The CDR3 is made up of 14 amino acids. Germline V gene sequence: CDR1 SGHTA, CDR2 FQGNSA. The CDR3 sequence: CASSPGPTGPEAFF. CDR3 sequence (DNA): TGTGCCAGCAGCCCCGGGCCGACAGGCCCTGAAGCTTTCTTT.

This rearrangement joins TRBV6-1 to TRBJ1-6; D unclear. From germline, CDR1 is MNHNS and CDR2 SASEGT. V was trimmed by 2 bases and J by 9 bases, leaving 8 bases between them. This CDR3 comprises 13 residues. CDR3 sequence reads: CASSESRGSPLHF. The DNA of the CDR3 is TGTGCCAGCAGTGAATCGCGGGGTTCACCCCTCCACTTT.

The rearrangement uses TRBV30 and TRBJ1-3; D uncertain. This CDR3 is 13 amino acids long. V lost 3 bases and J 4 bases, leaving 10 bases between the germline ends. Per germline, CDR1 GTSNPN and CDR2 SVGIG (reference sequence). The CDR3 DNA follows: TGTGCCTGGAGCCACAGTGGGGGAAACACCATATATTTT. It encodes CAWSHSGGNTIYF.

This CDR3 reads CASSTRPRELNYGYTF. CDR3 in DNA: TGTGCCAGCAGCACCCGGCCCAGGGAACTCAACTATGGCTACACCTTC. The rearrangement joins TRBV13 to TRBJ1-2; D possibly corresponds to TRBD1 (5 bases). Germline V gene data show CDR1 as PRHDT and CDR2 as FYEKMQ (reference sequence). V was trimmed by 5 bases and J by 2 bases, leaving 18 bases between them. This CDR3 is built from 16 residues.

This clone has only one observation. This chain links TRBV2 with TRBJ2-7; D may be TRBD1 (5 bases). Germline values: CDR1 SNHLY, CDR2 FYNNEI. The CDR3 is 14 amino acids. V lost 2 bases and J 0 bases, leaving 8 bases between the germline ends. The CDR3 nucleotides read TGTGCCAGCAGTGAAAAGGGGCCCTCCTACGAGCAGTACTTC. It codes for CASSEKGPSYEQYF.

Only a few counts were recorded for this clone. The chain recombines TRBV7-6 with TRBJ2-1; 15 bases agree with TRBD2. The CDR3 spans 16 residues. Trimming removed 3 bases from V and 10 bases from J; junction bases left unmatched: 7. The germline V gene encodes CDR1 SGHVS and CDR2 FNYEAQ. The DNA for the CDR3 is TGTGCCAGCAGCTTGGGACTAGCGGGGGGAACGAGAGAGCAGTTCTTC. Encoded protein: CASSLGLAGGTREQFF. The whole variable domain, remainder taken from reference TRBV7-6 and TRBJ2-1, is GAGVSQSPRYKVTKRGQDVALRCDPISGHVSLYWYRQALGQGPEFLTYFNYEAQQDKSGLPNDRFSAERPEGSISTLTIQRTEQRDSAMYRCASSLGLAGGTREQFFGPGTRLTVL.

The chain is built from TRBV9 and TRBJ2-1, with 7 positions matching TRBD1. CDR1 is SGDLS, CDR2 YYNGEE, per germline. V shed 3 bases and J 7 bases; nucleotides not matched to a gene: 10. The CDR3 spans 15 residues. The CDR3 spells CASSEQGIRPNEQFF. DNA of the CDR3: TGTGCCAGCAGCGAACAGGGGATTAGGCCTAATGAGCAGTTCTTC.

This rearrangement joins TRBV19 to TRBJ2-7; D not certain. The CDR3 runs to 14 residues. Germline CDR1 and CDR2: LNHDA and SQIVND (reference sequence). The V gene lost 1 base and the J gene lost 0 bases, with 7 bases spanning the gap. CDR3 protein: CASSIGHFSYEQYF. The DNA of the CDR3 is TGTGCCAGTAGTATAGGACACTTCTCCTACGAGCAGTACTTC.

The V and J genes are TRBV7-2 and TRBJ2-5; D is undetermined. Trimming removed 2 bases from V and 5 bases from J, with 9 bases in between. The CDR3 is made up of 13 amino acids. Germline V gene sequence: CDR1 SGHTA, CDR2 FQGNSA. In nucleotides, the CDR3 is TGTGCCAGCAGCTTACAGTTGATCGAGACCCAGTACTTC. It translates to CASSLQLIETQYF.

In this sample, this clone turned up a few times. This chain connects TRBV30 to TRBJ2-1, with 9 nucleotides matching TRBD2. Germline V gives CDR1 GTSNPN, CDR2 SVGIG (reference sequence). With V trimmed by 4 bases and J by 10 bases, 17 bases remained unmatched. This CDR3 is 16 amino acids long. The CDR3 here is CAWTNKGGGRASEQFF. CDR3 DNA sequence: TGTGCCTGGACCAACAAGGGGGGCGGGAGGGCGTCGGAGCAGTTCTTC. Looking up the rest from reference TRBV30 and TRBJ2-1 gives the full variable domain: SQTIHQWPATLVQPVGSPLSLECTVEGTSNPNLYWYRQAAGRGLQLLFYSVGIGQISSEVPQNLSASRPQDRQFILSSKKLLLSDSGFYLCAWTNKGGGRASEQFFGPGTRLTVL.

The chain carries TRBV7-6 and TRBJ2-2, with D unclear. Trimming shortened V by 5 bases and J by 6 bases, and 7 bases separated the two germline ends. Germline V gene lookup returns CDR1 SGHVS and CDR2 FNYEAQ. The CDR3 sequence is 12 residues long. The CDR3 is CASSRDSGELFF. Here the CDR3 DNA reads TGTGCCAGCAGCCGAGATTCCGGGGAGCTGTTTTTT.

The chain uses TRBV25-1 and TRBJ2-2; no reliable D call. The CDR3 has 14 residues. The germline V and J ends were trimmed by 0 bases and 3 bases, with 5 bases remaining between them. Looked up from germline, CDR1 is MGHDK and CDR2 is SYGVNS. CDR3 nucleotide sequence: TGTGCCAGCAGTGAATATCACTACACCGGGGAGCTGTTTTTT. It specifies CASSEYHYTGELFF.

V usage is TRBV25-1 and J usage is TRBJ2-7; D is perhaps TRBD1 (5 bases). V was clipped by 7 bases and J by 2 bases, with 12 bases between them. Germline values: CDR1 MGHDK, CDR2 SYGVNS. The CDR3 has 13 residues. In nucleotides, the CDR3 is TGTGCCAGCATGTTAAAAGGGGCCTACGAGCAGTACTTC. Its translation is CASMLKGAYEQYF.

The chain recombines TRBV10-3 with TRBJ1-1; 8 bases agree with TRBD1. The CDR3 runs 15 residues. Germline CDR1 is ENHRY and CDR2 is SYGVKD. J lost 4 bases, V lost 6 bases, and 10 bases had no gene match. DNA for the CDR3: TGTGCCATCAGCAGGGGGCTAGAGAAAGGCACTGAAGCTTTCTTT. Translating it yields CAISRGLEKGTEAFF.

V usage is TRBV7-2 and J usage is TRBJ1-2, with D perhaps TRBD1 (5 bases). Trimming removed 1 base from V and 3 bases from J, with 9 bases in between. The CDR3 runs to 14 residues. Germline CDR1 is SGHTA and CDR2 is FQGNSA. This CDR3 reads CASSLVTGDYGYTF. CDR3 bases: TGTGCCAGCAGCTTAGTCACAGGTGACTATGGCTACACCTTC. Full variable domain (rest looked up from reference TRBV7-2 and TRBJ1-2): GAGVSQSPSNKVTEKGKDVELRCDPISGHTALYWYRQSLGQGLEFLIYFQGNSAPDKSGLPSDRFSAERTGGSVSTLTIQRTQQEDSAVYLCASSLVTGDYGYTFGSGTRLTVV.

The chain combines TRBV11-2 with TRBJ2-5; 16 bases are a match to TRBD2. Trimming removed 5 bases from V and 5 bases from J; junction bases left unmatched: 8. Germline CDR1 is SGHAT and CDR2 is FQNNGV. The CDR3 has 17 amino acids. CDR3 sequence: CASSQGTSGRARETQYF. The CDR3 nucleotides read TGTGCCAGCAGCCAAGGGACTAGCGGGAGGGCCAGGGAGACCCAGTACTTC.

The V call is TRBV7-9, the J call TRBJ1-5; D remains unclear. The V end was cut by 1 base, the J end by 8 bases, with 15 bases between. The CDR3 extends over 15 amino acids. Germline-derived CDR1 and CDR2 are SEHNR and FQNEAQ (reference sequence). The CDR3 sequence: CASSLGGSGWEPQHF. DNA of the CDR3: TGTGCCAGCAGCTTAGGGGGATCGGGGTGGGAGCCCCAGCATTTT.

The chain couples TRBV18 to TRBJ1-1, with 7 bases matching TRBD1. This CDR3 has 13 amino acids. With V trimmed by 0 bases and J by 7 bases, 2 bases remained unmatched. Germline loops: CDR1 KGHSH, CDR2 LQKENI. For the CDR3, the DNA is TGTGCCAGCTCACCACCCGGACAGGTTGAAGCTTTCTTT. Residues: CASSPPGQVEAFF.

V and J are TRBV30 and TRBJ2-1; TRBD2 aligns across 10 bases. The junction had 2 bases not matched to a gene; V was cut back by 3 bases and J by 0 bases. Germline V gives CDR1 GTSNPN, CDR2 SVGIG (reference sequence). This CDR3 contains 15 residues. This chain's CDR3 is CAWRGTSASYNEQFF. The CDR3, as DNA: TGTGCCTGGAGGGGGACTAGCGCCTCCTACAATGAGCAGTTCTTC.